The clone carrying this TCR beta chain was seen only once. The V gene lost 10 bases and the J gene lost 4 bases, with 13 bases spanning the gap. Germline CDR1 is SNHLY and CDR2 is FYNNEI. The CDR3 length is 12 residues. This table comes from immunoSEQ multiplex PCR, and its TCRdb copy is limited to in-frame clones, with some not included. The repertoire has 540,000 or so clones, 70% to 90% of them found once; the top ten carry around 8%. The data derive from a study of blood T cell repertoires in COVID-19. For the study at large: Acute-phase and convalescent COVID-19 samples originated in the United States, Italy and Spain. From T cells, B-cell-depleted T cells, or PBMCs came the material, which was cDNA or gDNA.

Patients at the Seattle site were enrolled during active infection and followed longitudinally. This chain links TRBV2 with TRBJ1-2; possibly TRBD1 for D (5 bases). This sequence was found in a woman in her forties or fifties with COVID-19, enrolled during active disease. The source material was peripheral blood. This CDR3 reads CATSGGSYGYTF. The CDR3 nucleotides are TGTGCCACCTCCGGGGGTAGCTATGGCTACACCTTC.